This T cell receptor beta chain was recorded in a study of blood T cell repertoires in COVID-19. Study-wide background: In each case, the material was cDNA or gDNA derived from T cells, B-cell-depleted T cells, or PBMCs.

Original processing notes: Estimation of nucleated cell counts was performed using reference gene primer amplification. Only in-frame clones appear in the TCRdb table, and some are missing; sequencing was by immunoSEQ multiplex PCR. Clone size and V and J calls were adopted from that table, with D and trimming inferred from the DNA. Of about 80,000 clones listed, approximately 89% were seen once; the top ten hold less than 9%. Germline V CDR1 and CDR2: SGHNT, YYREEE (reference sequence). There are 15 residues in the CDR3. V gave up 4 bases and J gave up 5 bases; unmatched junction bases: 7. This rearrangement joins TRBV5-4 to TRBJ2-5; 11 nucleotides match TRBD2. The source material was peripheral blood. The clonotype comes from a woman older than 75 with acute or convalescent COVID-19. The CDR3 here is CASSTRTSGWETQYF. The CDR3, as DNA: TGTGCCAGCAGCACTCGGACTAGCGGGTGGGAGACCCAGTACTTC.